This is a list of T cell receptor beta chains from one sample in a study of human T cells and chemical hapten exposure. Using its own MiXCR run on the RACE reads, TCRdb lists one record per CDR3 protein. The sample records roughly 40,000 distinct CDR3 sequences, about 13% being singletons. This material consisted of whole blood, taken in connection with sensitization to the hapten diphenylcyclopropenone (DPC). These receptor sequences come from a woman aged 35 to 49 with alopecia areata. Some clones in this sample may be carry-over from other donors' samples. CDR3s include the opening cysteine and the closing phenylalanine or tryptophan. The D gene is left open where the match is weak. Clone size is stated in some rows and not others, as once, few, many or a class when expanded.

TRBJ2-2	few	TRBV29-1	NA	TGCAGCGTTGAAACGGGATCGAACACCGGGGAGCTGTTTTTT	CSVETGSNTGELFF
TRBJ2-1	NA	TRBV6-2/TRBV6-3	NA	TGTGCCAGCAGTCGTCCCAGGCGCCACTACAATGAGCAGTTCTTC	CASSRPRRHYNEQFF
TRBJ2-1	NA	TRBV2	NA	TGTGCCAGCTTATCGGGGGCTATAGAGCAGTTCTTC	CASLSGAIEQFF
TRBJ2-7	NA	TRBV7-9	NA	TGTGCCAGCAGCTTCGAGACGGGAGAGCAGTACTTC	CASSFETGEQYF
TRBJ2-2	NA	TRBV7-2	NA	TGTGCCAGCAGTTCTCGATATAGGGAGCTGTTTTTT	CASSSRYRELFF
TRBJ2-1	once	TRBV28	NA	TGTGCCAGCAGTTTACCCCATATGAATGAGCAGTTCTTC	CASSLPHMNEQFF
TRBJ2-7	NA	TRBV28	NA	TGTGCCAGCAGTCCCACGGGGGTCCACGAGCAGTACTTC	CASSPTGVHEQYF
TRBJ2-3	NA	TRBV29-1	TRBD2	TGCAGCGTAGGACTAGCGGGAGGAGATACGCAGTATTTT	CSVGLAGGDTQYF
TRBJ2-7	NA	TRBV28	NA	TGTGCCAGCAGTTTAGCCAGTCTTGGCTACGAGCAGTACTTC	CASSLASLGYEQYF
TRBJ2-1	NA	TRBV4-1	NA	TGCGCCAGCAGCCAAGATGGAGAGCAGTTCTTC	CASSQDGEQFF
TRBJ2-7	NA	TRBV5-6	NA	TGTGCCAGCAGCTTGGGGGGAATACCCTACGAGCAGTACTTC	CASSLGGIPYEQYF
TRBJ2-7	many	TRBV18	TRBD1	TGTGCCAGCTCACCTATAACAGGGGAGTACGAGCAGTACTTC	CASSPITGEYEQYF
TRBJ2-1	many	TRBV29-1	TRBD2	TGCAGCGTTGCGCCTAGCGGCAATGAGCAGTTCTTC	CSVAPSGNEQFF
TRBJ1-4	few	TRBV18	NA	TGTGCCAGCTCACCGCAGGGTATTAGCAATGAAAAACTGTTTTTT	CASSPQGISNEKLFF
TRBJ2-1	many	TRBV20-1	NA	TGCAGTGCGGGCAGGGGGGCGGTCTCCTACAATGAGCAGTTCTTC	CSAGRGAVSYNEQFF
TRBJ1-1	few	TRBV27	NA	TGTGCCAGCAGTTTTAACCCGAACACTGAAGCTTTCTTT	CASSFNPNTEAFF
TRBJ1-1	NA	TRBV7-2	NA	TGTGCCAGCAGCTTAGCAGGGATTTTAGGCAGGGGTGCTGAAGCTTTCTTT	CASSLAGILGRGAEAFF
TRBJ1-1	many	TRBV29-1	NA	TGCAGCGTTGAAGGCGGTAAAGCTTTCTTT	CSVEGGKAFF
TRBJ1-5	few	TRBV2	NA	TGTGCCAGCAGTGTAGGACAGACAAGCAATCAGCCCCAGCATTTT	CASSVGQTSNQPQHF
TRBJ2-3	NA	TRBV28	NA	TGTGCCAGCAGCCCCATTTCCTCGACAGAAATAGCAGATACGCAGTATTTT	CASSPISSTEIADTQYF
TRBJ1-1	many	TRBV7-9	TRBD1	TGTGCCAGCAGCCCACAGGGGGCCGGAACTGAAGCTTTCTTT	CASSPQGAGTEAFF
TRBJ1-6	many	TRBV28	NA	TGTGCCAGCGAGAACTCCTATAATTCACCCCTCCACTTT	CASENSYNSPLHF
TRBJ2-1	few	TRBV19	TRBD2	TGTGCCAGTAGTGTAATGAGATCGACTAGCGGGGGACGCTATGAGCAGTTCTTC	CASSVMRSTSGGRYEQFF
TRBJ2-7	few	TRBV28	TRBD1	TGTGCCATCTCCCCCCAGGGGGCGTCCTACGAGCAGTACTTC	CAISPQGASYEQYF
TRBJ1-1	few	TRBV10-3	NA	TGTGCCATCAGTGAGGGGAACACTGAAGCTTTCTTT	CAISEGNTEAFF
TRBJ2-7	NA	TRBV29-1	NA	TGCAGCGTTGACGCGGGAGTGGGGGCCGAGCAGTACTTC	CSVDAGVGAEQYF
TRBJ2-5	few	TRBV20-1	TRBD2	TGCAGTGCTGGAAACGCCGGGACTAGGAGTGAGACCCAGTACTTC	CSAGNAGTRSETQYF
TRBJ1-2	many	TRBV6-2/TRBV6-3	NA	TGTGCCAGCAGTCTAGGATCTAACTATGGCTACACCTTC	CASSLGSNYGYTF
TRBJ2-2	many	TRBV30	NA	TGTGCCTGGACGGTTGGGCTAGCCGGGACCGGGGAGCTGTTTTTT	CAWTVGLAGTGELFF
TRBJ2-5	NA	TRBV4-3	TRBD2	TGCGCCAGCAGCCAAGTCAGCGGGGGGGCCGAGACCCAGTACTTC	CASSQVSGGAETQYF
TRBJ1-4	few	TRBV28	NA	TGTGCCAGCAGCCGGATAGTTGAAAAACTGTTTTTT	CASSRIVEKLFF
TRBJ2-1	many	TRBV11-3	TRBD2	TGTGCCAGCAGCCCCCTAGGCGGGGGACTGAATGAGCAGTTCTTC	CASSPLGGGLNEQFF
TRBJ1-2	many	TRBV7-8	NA	TGTGCCAGCAGCTTAGTAAGCACAGAAGTTCCTAACTATGGCTACACCTTC	CASSLVSTEVPNYGYTF
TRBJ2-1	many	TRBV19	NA	TGTGCCAGTAGTATTGGGACGGAAAGATACAATGAGCAGTTCTTC	CASSIGTERYNEQFF
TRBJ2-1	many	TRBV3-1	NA	TGTGCCAGCAGCCTAGGGGACTTTTACAATGAGCAGTTCTTC	CASSLGDFYNEQFF
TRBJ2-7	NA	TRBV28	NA	TGTGCCAGCAGTTTAGCAGGCGGGACCTATTACGAGCAGTACTTC	CASSLAGGTYYEQYF
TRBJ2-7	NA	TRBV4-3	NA	TGCGCCAGCAGCCGAGACAGGTCCTACGAGCAGTACTTC	CASSRDRSYEQYF
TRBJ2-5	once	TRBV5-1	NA	TGCGCCAGCCACACCGGGGGCTCCAGTGAGACCCAGTACTTC	CASHTGGSSETQYF
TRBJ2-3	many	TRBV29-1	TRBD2	TGCAGCGTTGGACTAGCAGCAGATACGCAGTATTTT	CSVGLAADTQYF
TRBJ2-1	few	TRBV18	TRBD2	TGTGCCAGCTCACCACAGGGGACTAGCGGACATGAGCAGTTCTTC	CASSPQGTSGHEQFF
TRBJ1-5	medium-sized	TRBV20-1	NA	TGCAGTGCTAGCCTCCCCCAGGGTGGCAATCAGCCCCAGCATTTT	CSASLPQGGNQPQHF
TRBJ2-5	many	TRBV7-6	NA	TGTGCCAGCAGCTTATCGGAGACAGGAGTATGGGAGACCCAGTACTTC	CASSLSETGVWETQYF
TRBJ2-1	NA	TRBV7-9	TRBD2	TGTGCCAGCAGCTTGGGAGGGTTCGGGAATGAGCAGTTCTTC	CASSLGGFGNEQFF
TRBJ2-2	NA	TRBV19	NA	TGTGCCAGTAGTTGGACAGCCGGGGAGCTGTTTTTT	CASSWTAGELFF
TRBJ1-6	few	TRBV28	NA	TGTGCCAGCAAAGACACCTATTCACCCCTCCACTTT	CASKDTYSPLHF
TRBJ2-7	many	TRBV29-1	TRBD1	TGCAGCGCGCGGACAGGGGAATGGTCCGAGCAGTACTTC	CSARTGEWSEQYF
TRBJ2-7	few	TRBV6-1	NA	TGTGCCAGCAGTGAAGGGGGATTAAACTACGAGCAGTACTTC	CASSEGGLNYEQYF
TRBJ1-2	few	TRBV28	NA	TGTGCCAGCAGTTTAGGAGGGGCCGACTATGGCTACACCTTC	CASSLGGADYGYTF
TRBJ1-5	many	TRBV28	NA	TGTGCCTGTCTGGGCCCTTTACATCAGCCCCAGCATTTT	CACLGPLHQPQHF
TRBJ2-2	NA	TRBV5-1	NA	TGCGCCAGCACCTCCCAAATGGCTCAAAGCGGGGAGCTGTTTTTT	CASTSQMAQSGELFF
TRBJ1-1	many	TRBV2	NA	TGTGCCAGCATCTCGACAGTTCGGAACACTGAAGCTTTCTTT	CASISTVRNTEAFF
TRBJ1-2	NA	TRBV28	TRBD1	TGTGCCAGCAGTTTGCCTGTTGGACAGGGTTATGGCTACACCTTC	CASSLPVGQGYGYTF
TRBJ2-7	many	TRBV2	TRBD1	TGTGCCAGAGAGGGGGCTATGGGATCGTACGAGCAGTACTTC	CAREGAMGSYEQYF
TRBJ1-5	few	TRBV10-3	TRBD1	TGTGCCATCAGTGCGACAGGGGGCAAGGGGCAGCCCCAGCATTTT	CAISATGGKGQPQHF
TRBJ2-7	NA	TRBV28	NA	TGTGCCAGCAGTTTCCCGGCAGGGCTTACCTACGAGCAGTACTTC	CASSFPAGLTYEQYF
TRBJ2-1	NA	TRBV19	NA	TGTGCCAGTAGTATCCCTATGAGGACCAGGCTTTACAATGAGCAGTTCTTC	CASSIPMRTRLYNEQFF
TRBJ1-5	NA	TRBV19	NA	TGTGCCAGTAGTCCGTGGGTCCGTAACGGCAATCAGCCCCAGCATTTT	CASSPWVRNGNQPQHF
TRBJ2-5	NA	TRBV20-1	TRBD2	TGCAGTGCTAGAGATTACGTGACTAGCGGGGGCCAAGAGACCCAGTACTTC	CSARDYVTSGGQETQYF
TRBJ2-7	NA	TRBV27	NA	TGTGCCAGCAGTCCCCCCGGAGGGCCCCACGAGCAGTACTTC	CASSPPGGPHEQYF